This record concerns one T cell receptor beta chain sequence. Antigen: not known. The data belong to a study of cytomegalovirus exposure and HLA in healthy donors. Study overall: Out of around 360 genotyped donors, about 80% belonged to the Caucasian-associated ancestry cluster. The study's findings and limits: In the analysis, some V segments, TRBV6-2 and TRBV6-3 included, were excluded as indistinguishable.

V dropped 7 bases and J dropped 8 bases, with 17 bases sitting between them. The CDR3 sequence is 13 residues long. Germline V gene data show CDR1 as MNHNS and CDR2 as SASEGT. PCR employed 60 Vbeta and 13 Jbeta primers. TCRdb's copy holds only in-frame clones and misses some; the assay was immunoSEQ multiplex PCR. The sample records approximately 100,000 clones, 70% to 80% being singletons. V is TRBV6-1 and J is TRBJ1-2; D call uncertain. This receptor was obtained from a female donor in good health and CMV-seropositive. Sequencing was carried out using PBMCs. The CDR3 DNA reads TGTGCCAGCACCCTTGTCCAAGGCGGGGGCTACACCTTC. Amino acid sequence: CASTLVQGGGYTF.